This T cell receptor (beta chain) was sequenced in a study of cytomegalovirus exposure and HLA in healthy donors. At the level of the study: Most genotyped donors, roughly 83% of more than 300, had Caucasian-associated genetic ancestry. Whole-study findings and limits: In a later analysis, TCR beta V- and J-gene trimming showed a link to a missense DCLRE1C variant. A later analysis found that most CMV-associated TCR beta chains appeared HLA-restricted. TRBV6-2, TRBV6-3 and some other V segments were excluded as indistinguishable.

CDR3 length: 14 amino acids. The V gene end was trimmed by 5 bases and the J gene end by 2 bases; junction bases not matched to a gene: 5. Germline V gene data show CDR1 as SNHLY and CDR2 as FYNNEI. PCR used 60 Vbeta primers and 13 Jbeta primers. Profiling relied on immunoSEQ multiplex PCR, and the TCRdb table lists in-frame clones only, not all of them. Of some 61,000 clones listed, 70% to 90% are singletons. Remarks on this clone: The antigen remains undetermined.

Sequencing used PBMCs. V gene TRBV2 combines with J gene TRBJ2-7; 8 bases are shared with TRBD1. The receptor comes from a human donor in good health. This CDR3 reads CASSRTGPPYEQYF. DNA for the CDR3: TGTGCCAGCAGTCGGACAGGGCCCCCCTACGAGCAGTACTTC.